The next 2 T cell receptor beta chains were all read from a single sample in a study of T cells in Graves' hyperthyroidism and ophthalmopathy. From RNA transcripts, TCR beta CDR3 regions were amplified. RT-PCR in the first round (using the HTBI primer set) targeted the TCR CDR3. TCRdb reprocessed the multiplex PCR reads with MiXCR, giving one entry per CDR3 protein. There are about 580,000 distinct CDR3 sequences in the sample; approximately 15% occur only once, and roughly 5.7% lies in the top ten. Source material: blood. All receptors derive from a woman aged 25 to 39 with Graves' hyperthyroidism that later progressed to Graves' ophthalmopathy.

V is TRBV19 and J is TRBJ1-5; D might be TRBD1 (5 bases). Trimming shortened V by 5 bases and J by 4 bases, and 15 bases separated the two germline ends. The germline gives CDR1 LNHDA, CDR2 SQIVND (reference sequence). There are 15 residues in the CDR3. CDR3 nucleotide sequence: TGTGCCAGTAGTGGGGGGGGAGGGGTGAATCAGCCCCAGCATTTT. Residues: CASSGGGGVNQPQHF.

As DNA, the CDR3 is TGTGCCAGCAGTGCGGGGTCGGGGAACTCCTACGAGCAGTACTTC. Protein product: CASSAGSGNSYEQYF. V and J are TRBV6-1 and TRBJ2-7, with D possibly matching TRBD2 (5 bases). This CDR3 region has 15 residues. Germline CDR1 is MNHNS and CDR2 is SASEGT. The V end lost 4 bases, the J end lost 0 bases, and 13 bases lay between the germline ends.